The T cell receptor (beta chain) under discussion was sequenced for a study of blood T cells in healthy people across ages. The use of a sample-barcoded 5' primer and a J-beta primer mix characterized a second PCR of about 7 to 12 cycles. Template switching added a 12-random-nucleotide identifier to every cDNA molecule. TCRdb recomputed calls from the 5' RACE reads with MiXCR, one row per CDR3 protein. Of approximately 800,000 distinct CDR3 sequences detected, around 36% appear once; the ten largest clones hold 10% to 15%. Findings of the study overall: Naive CD4+ cell counts and diversity both ran higher in long-lived than in aged donors. Measured against age, TCR beta diversity per million T cells decreased in a roughly linear manner.

The CDR3 totals 15 residues. Looked up from germline, CDR1 is SGHVS and CDR2 is FNYEAQ. J was trimmed by 5 bases and V by 6 bases; bases with no gene match: 8. This clonotype was seen only a few times. Its antigen is unknown. The receptor's source is a man aged 18 to 30 in good health. The chain employs TRBV7-6 and TRBJ2-1; 9 bases are a match to TRBD1. Specimen: blood. CDR3 in DNA: TGTGCCAGCAGACCAGGGACAGGGAAGGACAATGAGCAGTTCTTC. Amino acid sequence: CASRPGTGKDNEQFF.